The T cell receptor (beta chain) under discussion was sequenced for a study of T-cell reconstitution after alpha-beta-depleted transplantation in children. Study-wide findings and caveats: Several hundred expanded graft clones reportedly gave rise to the alpha-beta T cells present about two months after transplant. Recipient T cells and thymic progenitors that survived were the source of the high TCRbeta diversity seen at day 60 in some patients. T-cell counts and diversity at one year post-transplant came mainly from newly produced T cells.

Note on this clonotype: Its antigen remains unidentified. One end of the junction is discordant with germline, which a read error may explain.

It was with unique molecular identifiers that the TCRbeta library was prepared. TCRdb recomputed calls from the PCR reads with MiXCR, one row per CDR3 protein. The repertoire has more than 200,000 distinct CDR3 sequences, approximately 17% of them found once; the top ten carry about two fifths. This CDR3 spans 13 amino acids. Germline CDR1 SGHRS, CDR2 YFSETQ. This TCR was recovered from a male patient under 10 years old who had a stem cell transplant for acute lymphoblastic leukemia, so the T cells may come from the graft donor. Sequencing was performed on PBMCs, mostly from graft donor cells, taken 360 days after TCRalphabeta/CD19-depleted stem cell transplant. This chain uses TRBV5-1 with TRBJ2-1, with 7 nucleotides matching TRBD2. The CDR3 nucleotides are TGCGCCAGCAGCTTAACACGGGAGGCCAAGCAGGTCTTC. This translates into CASSLTREAKQVF.